The rows below give T cell receptor beta chains drawn from one sample of a study of lymphopenia after photon versus proton radiotherapy. Sequencing used immunoSEQ multiplex PCR; TCRdb keeps in-frame clones, though not all of them. The table includes tens of thousands of clones, about 85% detected once. The sample here was peripheral blood, taken from a patient treated with proton-based radiotherapy. These receptor sequences come from a man older than 75 with esophageal cancer. Both conserved end residues are part of each CDR3. A D gene is named only where the DNA matches it firmly. Only part of the rows carry a size: once, few, many, or a class if the clone is expanded.

len	d_gene	v_gene	j_gene	abundance	CDR3nt	CDR3aa
18	NA	TRBV4-3	TRBJ2-3	NA	TGCGCCAGCAGCCAAATTCTCGGAAAGAGGCAGGGAACAGATACGCAGTATTTT	CASSQILGKRQGTDTQYF
14	NA	TRBV5-1	TRBJ2-7	NA	TGCGCCAGCAGCAAATCAGGGGCGACCTACGAGCAGTACTTC	CASSKSGATYEQYF
13	TRBD1	TRBV5-5	TRBJ1-2	NA	TGTGCCAGCAGCTACAGGGGGCTTTATGGCTACACCTTC	CASSYRGLYGYTF
15	TRBD1	TRBV7-2	TRBJ2-4	NA	TGTGCCAGCAGCCCAGCCAGGGGGCCCAAAAACATTCAGTACTTC	CASSPARGPKNIQYF
16	NA	TRBV6-5	TRBJ2-7	NA	TGTGCCAGCAGTTACTCCGGCAGGGCCAACCCCTACGAGCAGTACTTC	CASSYSGRANPYEQYF
15	NA	TRBV7-8	TRBJ1-5	NA	TGTGCCAGCAGCTCGATTGGGGGGATTAATCAGCCCCAGCATTTT	CASSSIGGINQPQHF
13	NA	TRBV18	TRBJ2-3	NA	TGTGCCAGCTCACCTAATCCGTCAGATACGCAGTATTTT	CASSPNPSDTQYF
13	TRBD1	TRBV5-1	TRBJ1-2	few	TGCGCCAGCAGCTTGGACAGGGGTCGGGGCTACACCTTC	CASSLDRGRGYTF
16	TRBD1	TRBV7-2	TRBJ2-5	once	TGTGCCAGCAGCTTAGGGCGACAGGGGCCGGGGGAGACCCAGTACTTC	CASSLGRQGPGETQYF
18	TRBD2	TRBV7-2	TRBJ2-5	few	TGTGCCAGCAGCTTAGGGGGCCTGACTAGCGGGAGTGGGGAGACCCAGTACTTC	CASSLGGLTSGSGETQYF
15	NA	TRBV6-1	TRBJ1-6	few	TGTGCCAGCAGCCGGTGGGGGGCAGTTAATTCACCCCTCCACTTT	CASSRWGAVNSPLHF
17	NA	TRBV29-1	TRBJ2-6	NA	TGCAGCGTTGAAGATCTCACATCGCCCTCTGGGGCCAACGTCCTGACTTTC	CSVEDLTSPSGANVLTF
16	TRBD2	TRBV7-2	TRBJ2-2	NA	TGTGCCAGCAGCTTAAGCGGGAGGGCCGGTAACGGGGAGCTGTTTTTT	CASSLSGRAGNGELFF
14	TRBD1	TRBV6-1	TRBJ1-2	NA	TGTGCCAGCAGCAAGGGGGACAGGAGAGATGGCTACACCTTC	CASSKGDRRDGYTF
13	NA	TRBV9	TRBJ2-2	NA	TGTGCCAGCAGCGTTACGGATTTTGGGGAGCTGTTTTTT	CASSVTDFGELFF
15	TRBD1	TRBV15	TRBJ2-7	NA	TGTGCCACCAGCAGACACCGGGACAGGGCTGGCGAGCAGTACTTC	CATSRHRDRAGEQYF
13	NA	TRBV4-3	TRBJ1-5	few	TGCGCCAGCAGCCAAGATCGGGGCCAGCCCCAGCATTTT	CASSQDRGQPQHF
14	NA	TRBV6-5	TRBJ2-7	NA	TGTGCCAGCAGCCCTGCTAAGGACTCCTACGAGCAGTACTTC	CASSPAKDSYEQYF
18	NA	TRBV5-6	TRBJ2-6	NA	TGTGCCAGCAGCCCCGAGACAAGGGCTAGGTCTGGGGCCAACGTCCTGACTTTC	CASSPETRARSGANVLTF
15	NA	TRBV13	TRBJ1-6	NA	TGTGCCAGCAGCGACGGTAGCTCCTATAATTCACCCCTCCACTTT	CASSDGSSYNSPLHF
14	NA	TRBV19	TRBJ1-5	many	TGTGCCAGTAGTCCGCAAGGGATAGGGCAGCCCCAGCATTTT	CASSPQGIGQPQHF
16	TRBD1	TRBV19	TRBJ1-6	NA	TGTGCCAGTAGTCCGACGACAGGGGCCATTAATTCACCCCTCCACTTT	CASSPTTGAINSPLHF
15	NA	TRBV7-9	TRBJ1-1	NA	TGTGCCAGCAGCTTACCACTCCCGGGACACACTGAAGCTTTCTTT	CASSLPLPGHTEAFF
13	NA	TRBV7-2	TRBJ1-6	NA	TGTGCCAGCAGCTTTGAAGCTAATTCACCCCTCCACTTT	CASSFEANSPLHF
16	NA	TRBV19	TRBJ2-2	NA	TGTGCCAGTAGTATAAGGGTTCGTCGAGGGGCCGGGGAGCTGTTTTTT	CASSIRVRRGAGELFF
15	TRBD1	TRBV5-5	TRBJ1-5	NA	TGTGCCAGCAGCCACAGGGGAAATGGCAATCAGCCCCAGCATTTT	CASSHRGNGNQPQHF
16	NA	TRBV10-2	TRBJ1-5	once	TGCGCCAGCAGTGAGGGACTGACAGAGGTTGATCAGCCCCAGCATTTT	CASSEGLTEVDQPQHF
19	NA	TRBV21-1	TRBJ2-2	NA	TGTGCCAGCAGCAAAGCTATACTAGCGGGGGGACTAAACACCGGGGAGCTGTTTTTT	CASSKAILAGGLNTGELFF
17	NA	TRBV18	TRBJ2-5	NA	TGTGCCAGCTCACTTGTGACGGACAGTCGGGGCCGGGAGACCCAGTACTTC	CASSLVTDSRGRETQYF
14	NA	TRBV2	TRBJ2-3	NA	TGTGCCAGCAGGCCATCTAGCGTGGCAGATACGCAGTATTTT	CASRPSSVADTQYF
14	NA	TRBV4-1	TRBJ1-5	few	TGCGCCAGCAGCCAAGATCCAACGGAAGCGCCCCAGCATTTT	CASSQDPTEAPQHF
16	NA	TRBV7-9	TRBJ2-2	NA	TGTGCCAGCAGCCCTCACAGGGGGAGGGACACCGGGGAGCTGTTTTTT	CASSPHRGRDTGELFF
17	NA	TRBV7-9	TRBJ2-7	NA	TGTGCCAGCAGCTTCAGCCCTACAGCGGGACAGATCTACGAGCAGTACTTC	CASSFSPTAGQIYEQYF
14	NA	TRBV29-1	TRBJ1-1	NA	TGCAGCGCCACAATCGGACAGTCCAACACTGAAGCTTTCTTT	CSATIGQSNTEAFF
16	NA	TRBV10-1	TRBJ2-1	NA	TGCGCCAGCAGTGAATGGAGGGCCAACTCCTACAATGAGCAGTTCTTC	CASSEWRANSYNEQFF
12	NA	TRBV29-1	TRBJ2-7	NA	TGCAGCGTTGGTAGCAGGGGCTACGAGCAGTACTTC	CSVGSRGYEQYF
14	TRBD1	TRBV10-1	TRBJ2-1	NA	TGCGCCAGCAGCGGAACAGGGGGTTACAATGAGCAGTTCTTC	CASSGTGGYNEQFF
13	NA	TRBV7-2	TRBJ2-7	NA	TGTGCCAGCAGCGAGCATCGGAGGGGCGAGCAGTACTTC	CASSEHRRGEQYF
14	NA	TRBV29-1	TRBJ1-4	NA	TGCAGCGTTGCCAGGACCCCAACTAATGAAAAACTGTTTTTT	CSVARTPTNEKLFF
14	NA	TRBV7-2	TRBJ2-1	NA	TGTGCCAGCAGCTTTGGGGGTTCCTACAATGAGCAGTTCTTC	CASSFGGSYNEQFF
17	NA	TRBV7-9	TRBJ2-2	NA	TGTGCCAGCAGCTGGGGTCGACAGGACGCGAACACCGGGGAGCTGTTTTTT	CASSWGRQDANTGELFF
13	NA	TRBV5-6	TRBJ1-1	once	TGTGCCAGCAGCTTGGGGGTCAACACTGAAGCTTTCTTT	CASSLGVNTEAFF
15	TRBD1	TRBV19	TRBJ1-5	NA	TGTGCCAGTAACCAAGGGGCAGGGGGAGGACAGCCCCAGCATTTT	CASNQGAGGGQPQHF
17	TRBD1	TRBV5-1	TRBJ1-4	NA	TGCGCCAGCAGCCTACGACAGGGCCTCGCCAGGGGTGAAAAACTGTTTTTT	CASSLRQGLARGEKLFF
15	NA	TRBV4-3	TRBJ1-4	NA	TGCGCCAGCAGCTCGCGGGCAGCATCTTCTGAAAAACTGTTTTTT	CASSSRAASSEKLFF
16	NA	TRBV5-6	TRBJ2-3	NA	TGTGCCAGCAGGTCGGTGGGCAGGGGATTCACTTATACGCAGTATTTT	CASRSVGRGFTYTQYF
15	TRBD1	TRBV4-1	TRBJ1-5	NA	TGCGCCAGCAGCCGAGGCCCGACAGGGGCTCAGCCCCAGCATTTT	CASSRGPTGAQPQHF
15	NA	TRBV7-2	TRBJ2-7	NA	TGTGCCAGCAGCTTATGGCCCCGGCAGGGCTACGAGCAGTACTTC	CASSLWPRQGYEQYF
13	NA	TRBV11-2	TRBJ2-4	NA	TGTGCCAGCAGCTTAGCGGGGCCAAACATTCAGTACTTC	CASSLAGPNIQYF
15	NA	TRBV6-5	TRBJ1-1	few	TGTGCCAGCAGTTACTCGACAAGGCTTAACACTGAAGCTTTCTTT	CASSYSTRLNTEAFF
14	NA	TRBV4-1	TRBJ2-3	NA	TGCGCCAGCCGCAGACAGCGAACCACAGATACGCAGTATTTT	CASRRQRTTDTQYF
14	NA	TRBV11-3	TRBJ2-1	NA	TGTGCCAGCAGCTTAGCGGGAGTAGGCAATGAGCAGTTCTTC	CASSLAGVGNEQFF
13	NA	TRBV27	TRBJ1-4	once	TGTGCCAGCAGTTTATCGTTTGTGGAAAAACTGTTTTTT	CASSLSFVEKLFF
18	TRBD2	TRBV7-6	TRBJ2-3	once	TGTGCCAGCAGCCAGACTGTCGGGGGGGCCGTGAGCACAGATACGCAGTATTTT	CASSQTVGGAVSTDTQYF
15	NA	TRBV9	TRBJ2-7	once	TGTGCCAGCAGCGTAGCTTGGACACCCATCTACGAGCAGTACTTC	CASSVAWTPIYEQYF
15	NA	TRBV18	TRBJ2-3	NA	TGTGCCAGCTCACCACGGGGGGCTAGCACAGATACGCAGTATTTT	CASSPRGASTDTQYF
13	TRBD1	TRBV5-1	TRBJ2-4	NA	TGCGCCAGCAGCTCCGACAGGGAAGGCATTCAGTACTTC	CASSSDREGIQYF
20	TRBD2	TRBV13	TRBJ2-3	NA	TGTGCCAGCAGCTTATCCCCGGACAGAGCCAGCGGGGGGACTTCAGATACGCAGTATTTT	CASSLSPDRASGGTSDTQYF
13	NA	TRBV5-4	TRBJ1-5	NA	TGTGCCAGCAGCTCGGGACGGGATCAGCCCCAGCATTTT	CASSSGRDQPQHF